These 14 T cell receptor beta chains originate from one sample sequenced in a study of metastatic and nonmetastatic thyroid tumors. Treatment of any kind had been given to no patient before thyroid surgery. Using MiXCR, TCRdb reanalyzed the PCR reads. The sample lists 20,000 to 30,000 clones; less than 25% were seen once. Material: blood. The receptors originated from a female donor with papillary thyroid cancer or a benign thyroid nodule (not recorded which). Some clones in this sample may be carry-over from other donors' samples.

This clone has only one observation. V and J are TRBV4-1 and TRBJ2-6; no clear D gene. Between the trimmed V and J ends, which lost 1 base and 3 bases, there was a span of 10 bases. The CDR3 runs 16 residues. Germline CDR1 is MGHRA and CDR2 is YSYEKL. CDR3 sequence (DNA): TGCGCCAGCAGCCAAGTTTTAGGGAATGGGGCCAACGTCCTGACTTTC. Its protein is CASSQVLGNGANVLTF.

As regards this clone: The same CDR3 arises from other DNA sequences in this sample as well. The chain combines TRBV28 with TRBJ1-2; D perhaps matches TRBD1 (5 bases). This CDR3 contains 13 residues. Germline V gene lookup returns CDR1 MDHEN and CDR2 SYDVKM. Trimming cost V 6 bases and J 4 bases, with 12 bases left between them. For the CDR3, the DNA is TGTGCCAGCAGGGTAAGGGACCCCTATGGCTACACCTTC. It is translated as CASRVRDPYGYTF.

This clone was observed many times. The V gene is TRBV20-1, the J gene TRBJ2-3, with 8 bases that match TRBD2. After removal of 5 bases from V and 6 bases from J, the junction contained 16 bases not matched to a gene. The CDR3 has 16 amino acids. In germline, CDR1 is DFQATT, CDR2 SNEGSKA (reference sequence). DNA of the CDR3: TGCAGTGCTTCTCCTCTAGGACTAGCTCAGGGGGATACGCAGTATTTT. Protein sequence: CSASPLGLAQGDTQYF.

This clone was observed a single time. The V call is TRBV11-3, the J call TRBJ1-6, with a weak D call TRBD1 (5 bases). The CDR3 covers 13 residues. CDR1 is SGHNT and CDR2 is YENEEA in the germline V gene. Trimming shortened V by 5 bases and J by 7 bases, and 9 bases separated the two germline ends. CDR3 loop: CASSDGTNSPLHF. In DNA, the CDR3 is TGTGCCAGCAGCGACGGGACCAATTCACCCCTCCACTTT.

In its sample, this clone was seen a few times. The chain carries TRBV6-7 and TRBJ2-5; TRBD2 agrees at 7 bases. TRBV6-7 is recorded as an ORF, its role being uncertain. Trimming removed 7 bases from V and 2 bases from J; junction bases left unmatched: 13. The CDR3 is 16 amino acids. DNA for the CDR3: TGTGCCAGCACCGGACGGTGGAGGGAGGGTCAAGAGACCCAGTACTTC. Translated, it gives CASTGRWREGQETQYF.

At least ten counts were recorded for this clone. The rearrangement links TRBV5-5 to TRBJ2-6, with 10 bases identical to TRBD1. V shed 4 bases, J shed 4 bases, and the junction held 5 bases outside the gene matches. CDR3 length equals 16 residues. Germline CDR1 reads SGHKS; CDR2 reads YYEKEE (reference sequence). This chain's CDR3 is CASSPGQGRGANVLTF. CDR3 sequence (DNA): TGTGCCAGCAGCCCGGGACAGGGGAGGGGGGCCAACGTCCTGACTTTC.

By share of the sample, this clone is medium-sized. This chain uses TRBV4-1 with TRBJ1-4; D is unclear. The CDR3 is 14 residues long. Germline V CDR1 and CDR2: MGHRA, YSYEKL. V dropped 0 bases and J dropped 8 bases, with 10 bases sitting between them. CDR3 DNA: TGCGCCAGCAGCCAAGAGGTCCCTAGCGAAAAACTGTTTTTT. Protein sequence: CASSQEVPSEKLFF.

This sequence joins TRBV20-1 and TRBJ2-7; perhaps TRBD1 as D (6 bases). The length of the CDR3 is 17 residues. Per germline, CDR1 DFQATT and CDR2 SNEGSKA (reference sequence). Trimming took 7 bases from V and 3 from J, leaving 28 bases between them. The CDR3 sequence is CSVPTPLGRGSCYEQYF. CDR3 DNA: TGCAGTGTTCCTACACCTCTTGGCAGGGGAAGTTGCTACGAGCAGTACTTC.

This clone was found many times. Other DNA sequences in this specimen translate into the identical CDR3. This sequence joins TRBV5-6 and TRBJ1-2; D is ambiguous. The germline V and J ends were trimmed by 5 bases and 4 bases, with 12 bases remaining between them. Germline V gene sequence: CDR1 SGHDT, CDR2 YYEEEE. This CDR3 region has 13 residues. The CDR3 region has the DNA TGTGCCAGCAGGGACGGACCATCCTATGGCTACACCTTC. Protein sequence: CASRDGPSYGYTF.

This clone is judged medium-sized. The DNA of the CDR3 is TGTGCCAGCAGTGGGGTAGGGCGGGGGGCTTACGAGCAGTACTTC. This encodes CASSGVGRGAYEQYF. The chain combines TRBV2 with TRBJ2-7; 8 bases align to TRBD2. Per germline, CDR1 SNHLY and CDR2 FYNNEI. The J segment lost 4 bases and the V segment lost 4 bases, leaving 9 bases of the junction unmatched. The CDR3 is 15 amino acids.

CDR3 sequence reads: CSARQGGSDTEAFF. CDR3 nucleotides: TGCAGTGCTAGACAGGGGGGGAGTGACACTGAAGCTTTCTTT. This chain uses TRBV20-1 with TRBJ1-1, with TRBD1 identical over 7 bases. Germline V gene lookup returns CDR1 DFQATT and CDR2 SNEGSKA (reference sequence). This CDR3 region has 14 residues. J gave up 3 bases and V 2 bases, and 6 bases lay outside the gene matches.

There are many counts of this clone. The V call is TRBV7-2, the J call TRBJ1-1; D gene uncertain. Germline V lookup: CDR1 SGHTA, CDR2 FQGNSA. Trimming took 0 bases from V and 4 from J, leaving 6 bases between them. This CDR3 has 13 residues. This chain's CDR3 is CASSLAGVTEAFF. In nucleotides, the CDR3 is TGTGCCAGCAGCTTAGCAGGAGTCACTGAAGCTTTCTTT.

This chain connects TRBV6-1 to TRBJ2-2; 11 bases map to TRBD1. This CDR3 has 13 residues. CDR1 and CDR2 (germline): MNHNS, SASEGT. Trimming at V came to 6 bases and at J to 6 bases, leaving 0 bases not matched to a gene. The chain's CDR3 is CASRGQGAGELFF. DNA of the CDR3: TGTGCCAGCAGGGGACAGGGGGCCGGGGAGCTGTTTTTT.

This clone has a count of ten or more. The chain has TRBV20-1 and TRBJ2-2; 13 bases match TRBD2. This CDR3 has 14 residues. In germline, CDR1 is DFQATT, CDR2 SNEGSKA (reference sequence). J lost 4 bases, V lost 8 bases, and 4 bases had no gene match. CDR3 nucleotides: TGCAGTACAACTAGCGGGAGGGTCACCGGGGAGCTGTTTTTT. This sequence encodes CSTTSGRVTGELFF.